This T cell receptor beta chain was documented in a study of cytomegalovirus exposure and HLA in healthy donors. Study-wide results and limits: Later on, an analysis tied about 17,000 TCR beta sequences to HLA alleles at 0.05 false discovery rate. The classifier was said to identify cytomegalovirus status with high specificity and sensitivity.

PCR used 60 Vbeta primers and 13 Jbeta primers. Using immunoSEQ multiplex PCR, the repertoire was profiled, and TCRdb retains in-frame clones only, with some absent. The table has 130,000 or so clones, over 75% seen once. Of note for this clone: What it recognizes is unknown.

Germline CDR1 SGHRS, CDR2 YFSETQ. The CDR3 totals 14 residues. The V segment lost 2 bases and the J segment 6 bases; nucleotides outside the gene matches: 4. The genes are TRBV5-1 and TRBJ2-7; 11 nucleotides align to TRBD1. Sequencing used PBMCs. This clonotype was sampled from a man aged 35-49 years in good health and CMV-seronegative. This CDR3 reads CASSFRTGGAEQYF. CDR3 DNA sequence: TGCGCCAGCAGCTTTAGGACAGGGGGCGCCGAGCAGTACTTC.